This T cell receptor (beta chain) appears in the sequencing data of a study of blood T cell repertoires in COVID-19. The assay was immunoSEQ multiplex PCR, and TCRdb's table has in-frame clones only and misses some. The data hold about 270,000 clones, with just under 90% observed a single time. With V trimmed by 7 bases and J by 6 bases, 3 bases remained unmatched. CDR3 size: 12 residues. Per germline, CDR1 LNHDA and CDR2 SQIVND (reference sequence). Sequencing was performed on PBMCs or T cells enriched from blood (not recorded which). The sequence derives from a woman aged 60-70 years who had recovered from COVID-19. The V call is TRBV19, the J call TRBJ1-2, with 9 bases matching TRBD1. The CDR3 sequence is CASTRDRDGYTF. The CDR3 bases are TGTGCCAGTACCCGGGACAGGGATGGCTACACCTTC.